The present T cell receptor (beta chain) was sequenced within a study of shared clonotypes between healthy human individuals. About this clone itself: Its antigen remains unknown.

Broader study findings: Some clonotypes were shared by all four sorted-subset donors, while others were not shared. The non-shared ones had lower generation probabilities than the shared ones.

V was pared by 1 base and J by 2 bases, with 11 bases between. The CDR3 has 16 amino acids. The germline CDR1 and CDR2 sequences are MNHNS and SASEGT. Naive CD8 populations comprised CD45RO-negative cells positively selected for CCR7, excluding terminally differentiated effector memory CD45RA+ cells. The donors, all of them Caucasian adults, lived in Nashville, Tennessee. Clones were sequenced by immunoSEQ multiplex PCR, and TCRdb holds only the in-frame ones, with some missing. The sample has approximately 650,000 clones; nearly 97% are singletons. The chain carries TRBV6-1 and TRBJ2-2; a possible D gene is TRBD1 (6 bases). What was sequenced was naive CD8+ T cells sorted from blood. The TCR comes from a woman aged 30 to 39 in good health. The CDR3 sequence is CASSEVPGANTGELFF. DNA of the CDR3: TGTGCCAGCAGTGAAGTCCCAGGGGCCAACACCGGGGAGCTGTTTTTT.